This T cell receptor beta chain came from a study of vaccination effects on CD4 cells after COVID-19. General observations from the study: There were few convalescent patients in the study and no early post-infection timepoints. Pronounced clonal contraction occurred in clones induced by infection and by vaccine late after vaccination.

Under the ViraFEST assay, PBMC were stimulated with viral peptide pools so that antigen-specific CD4+ T cells expanded. Sequencing was performed afterwards. Following a roughly eleven-day culture, CD4+ T cells were purified. Each vaccine recipient was nucleocapsid antibody negative and had no prior SARS-CoV-2 infection. A density of over 1.5 million PBMC per well was used; these cells were cultured with 10 IU/ml IL-2 and 10 ug/ml peptides. IL-2 medium took the place of half the medium on both days 3 and 7. Only in-frame clones appear in the TCRdb table, and some are missing; sequencing was by immunoSEQ multiplex PCR. The table has approximately 76,000 clones, 78% seen once; the top ten hold more than 9%. About this clone itself: What it recognizes is unknown.

The CDR3 spans 14 residues. Deletions cut 5 bases from V and 7 bases from J, with 15 bases between. CDR1 and CDR2 from the germline V gene are MNHEY and SVGEGT. The rearrangement joins TRBV6-2 or TRBV6-3 to TRBJ1-5; a weak D match, TRBD1 (6 bases). This TCR was sampled from a human donor who received a COVID-19 vaccine. Sequenced here: CD4+ T cells from PBMCs cultured with SARS-CoV-2 spike peptides, sampled before COVID-19 vaccination. Written as DNA, the CDR3 is TGTGCCAGCAGTGGAACAGGGTCGCGCCAGCCCCAGCATTTT. Translation gives CASSGTGSRQPQHF.